Below, one T cell receptor (beta chain) is given with its context. As yet, its antigen is unknown. This sample is part of a study of cytomegalovirus exposure and HLA in healthy donors. Study-level findings and limits: With later analysis, a missense DCLRE1C variant became linked to TCR beta V- and J-gene trimming. The majority of TCR sequences were rare, yet some public TCRs appeared in many donors. Among donors in an Asian-associated ancestry cluster, a later analysis reportedly found fewer N-insertions than the approximately 700-donor mean.

This PCR relied on a set of 60 Vbeta primers and 13 Jbeta primers. Only in-frame clones appear in the TCRdb table, and some are missing; sequencing was by immunoSEQ multiplex PCR. The sample has around 150,000 clones, more than 75% seen once. The TCR was taken from a man aged 45-65 years in good health and CMV-seronegative. What was sequenced was PBMCs.

CDR3 amino acids: CATPGPGGYGNTIYF. Here the CDR3 DNA reads TGTGCCACCCCAGGCCCAGGGGGCTATGGAAACACCATATATTTT. The rearrangement uses TRBV18 and TRBJ1-3, with 8 bases matching TRBD1. The CDR3 length is 15 residues. The junction had 11 bases not matched to a gene; V was cut back by 10 bases and J by 3 bases. Germline assignment: CDR1 KGHSH and CDR2 LQKENI.